This T cell receptor (beta chain) was sequenced for a study of early T cells in non-severe SARS-CoV-2 infection. Study details: RNA in bulk from unsorted whole blood was sequenced, and chains were unpaired.

In its sample, this clonotype was seen once. The germline CDR1 and CDR2 sequences are MGHRA and YSYEKL. CDR3 size: 13 residues. Trimming removed 4 bases at V and 8 bases at J, with 14 bases between. Each cDNA molecule carried a unique molecular identifier. TCRdb recomputed calls from the 5' RACE reads with MiXCR, one row per CDR3 protein. Among 55,000 or so distinct CDR3 sequences, roughly 11% were seen once, and the ten largest hold 10%. Material: whole blood. The clonotype comes from an adult who was a healthcare worker with PCR-confirmed SARS-CoV-2 infection or an uninfected control (not recorded which). The V call is TRBV4-1, the J call TRBJ1-1, with D possibly being TRBD1 (5 bases). This CDR3 reads CASSLRQNREAFF. CDR3 DNA sequence: TGCGCCAGCAGCCTCCGACAGAACCGAGAAGCTTTCTTT.